The 22 T cell receptor beta chains below were found in one sample sequenced in a study of cytomegalovirus exposure and HLA in healthy donors. Data came from immunoSEQ multiplex PCR; TCRdb stores just in-frame clones and leaves some out. The sample holds roughly 300,000 clones, 88% seen once. The sample taken for sequencing was PBMCs. The receptors come from a woman between 18 and 29 years old in good health and CMV-seronegative.

This rearrangement joins TRBV2 to TRBJ2-4, with TRBD2 matching 13 bases. Germline CDR1 and CDR2: SNHLY and FYNNEI. V shed 2 bases, J shed 0 bases, and the junction held 7 bases outside the gene matches. The CDR3 totals 19 residues. The CDR3 loop is CASSERLAGGYQAKNIQYF. The CDR3 DNA follows: TGTGCCAGCAGTGAAAGACTAGCGGGAGGTTACCAAGCCAAAAACATTCAGTACTTC. Full variable domain (rest looked up from reference TRBV2 and TRBJ2-4): EPEVTQTPSHQVTQMGQEVILRCVPISNHLYFYWYRQILGQKVEFLVSFYNNEISEKSEIFDDQFSVERPDGSNFTLKIRSTKLEDSAMYFCASSERLAGGYQAKNIQYFGAGTRLSVL.

The chain recombines TRBV7-9 with TRBJ2-2; no clear D gene. This CDR3 is 15 amino acids long. With 3 bases removed from V and 4 bases from J, the gap between germline ends came to 12 bases. CDR1 is SEHNR, CDR2 FQNEAQ, per germline (reference sequence). The chain's CDR3 is CASSLVIGRTGELFF. The CDR3 DNA sequence: TGTGCCAGCAGCTTGGTAATTGGGCGCACCGGGGAGCTGTTTTTT.

The rearrangement joins TRBV6-4 to TRBJ2-1; 7 bases are a match to TRBD2. Germline V CDR1 and CDR2: MRHNA, SNTAGT. Losses at the gene ends were 5 bases for V and 0 bases for J; bases not matched to a gene: 10. The CDR3 is 17 residues long. CDR3 sequence reads: CASSPRLAFSSYNEQFF. The CDR3 bases are TGTGCCAGCAGTCCACGACTAGCTTTCAGCTCCTACAATGAGCAGTTCTTC.

On this clone itself: At one of its ends the junction is not consistent with the germline gene, which may arise from a read error. The rearrangement links TRBV6-5 to TRBJ2-3; D uncertain. Germline lookup yields CDR1 MNHEY and CDR2 SVGAGI. This CDR3 has 9 amino acids. The CDR3: CASSYPPIF. The CDR3 DNA sequence: TGTGCCAGCAGTTACCCCCCCATTTTT.

This clone has just one count. This chain links TRBV7-2 with TRBJ2-7, with TRBD2 as a possible D gene (5 bases). Germline V gene lookup returns CDR1 SGHTA and CDR2 FQGNSA. Trimming pared 1 base from V and 0 bases from J, leaving 10 bases between. This CDR3 is built from 15 residues. CDR3 in amino acids: CASSLEVGSSYEQYF. CDR3 nucleotide sequence: TGTGCCAGCAGCTTAGAAGTAGGGAGCTCCTACGAGCAGTACTTC.

The CDR3, as DNA: TGCGCCAGCAGCACCGACAGGGCTGAAGCTTTCTTT. Protein sequence: CASSTDRAEAFF. J is TRBJ1-1 and V is TRBV5-1; 7 nucleotides line up with TRBD1. V lost 4 bases to trimming and J lost 6 bases; unmatched junction nucleotides: 3. The germline V gene has CDR1 SGHRS and CDR2 YFSETQ. This CDR3 contains 12 residues.

V usage is TRBV13 and J usage is TRBJ2-2; TRBD2 matches at 7 bases. There are 16 residues in the CDR3. Per germline, CDR1 PRHDT and CDR2 FYEKMQ (reference sequence). After removal of 5 bases from V and 4 bases from J, the junction contained 10 bases not matched to a gene. The CDR3 loop reads CASSLRLADFTGELFF. In nucleotides, the CDR3 is TGTGCCAGCAGCCTGCGGCTAGCGGATTTCACCGGGGAGCTGTTTTTT.

This clone was recorded only once. The chain combines TRBV27 with TRBJ1-2, with D possibly TRBD1 on 6 matching bases. Per the germline V gene, CDR1 is MNHEY and CDR2 is SMNVEV (reference sequence). The CDR3 loop spans 13 amino acids. V was clipped by 3 bases and J by 7 bases, with 12 bases between them. This chain's CDR3 is CASSFGQGLGYTF. The DNA for the CDR3 is TGTGCCAGCAGTTTTGGCCAGGGGCTTGGCTACACCTTC.

The rearrangement joins TRBV28 to TRBJ1-2; 7 nucleotides align to TRBD1. Germline lookup yields CDR1 MDHEN and CDR2 SYDVKM. With V trimmed by 4 bases and J by 5 bases, 4 bases remained unmatched. The CDR3 has 13 residues. For the CDR3, the DNA is TGTGCCAGCAGTTCGGGACAGCTATATGGCTACACCTTC. Translated: CASSSGQLYGYTF.

This rearrangement joins TRBV7-2 to TRBJ2-1; 11 bases align to TRBD2. Germline V gene lookup returns CDR1 SGHTA and CDR2 FQGNSA. V trimming: 2 bases; J trimming: 9 bases; junction bases outside the gene matches: 3. The CDR3 sequence is 14 residues long. The CDR3 reads CASSLRLAGSEQFF. For the CDR3, the DNA is TGTGCCAGCAGCTTAAGACTAGCGGGAAGTGAGCAGTTCTTC.

This chain connects TRBV7-9 to TRBJ2-7; no clear D gene. CDR1 SEHNR and CDR2 FQNEAQ come from the germline V gene (reference sequence). The CDR3 loop spans 13 amino acids. CDR3: CVIAGGNSYEQYF. The CDR3 region has the DNA TGTGTCATCGCCGGCGGAAACTCCTACGAGCAGTACTTC.

This chain joins TRBV25-1 and TRBJ2-1; D possibly corresponds to TRBD2 (5 bases). This CDR3 is 14 amino acids long. CDR1 is MGHDK and CDR2 is SYGVNS in the germline V gene. The germline V and J ends were trimmed by 4 bases and 2 bases, with 9 bases remaining between them. The CDR3 nucleotides read TGTGCCAGCAGTGCCCCGGGAACCTACAATGAGCAGTTCTTC. This sequence encodes CASSAPGTYNEQFF.

The V and J genes are TRBV7-9 and TRBJ2-7, with TRBD1 matching 7 bases. CDR3 length: 13 amino acids. V shed 5 bases, J shed 7 bases, and the junction held 8 bases outside the gene matches. Germline loops: CDR1 SEHNR, CDR2 FQNEAQ (reference sequence). The CDR3: CASSQQQGSEQYF. In nucleotides, the CDR3 is TGTGCCAGCAGCCAACAACAGGGGAGTGAGCAGTACTTC.

This clone was seen once. The gene calls are TRBV4-1 and TRBJ2-1; D may be TRBD2 (9 bases). Germline-derived CDR1 and CDR2 are MGHRA and YSYEKL. CDR3 length equals 17 residues. V lost 4 bases to trimming and J lost 8 bases, with 24 bases between them. CDR3 bases: TGCGCCAGCAGCCTCGGACAGGGCAGCGGGAGGATCCATGAGCAGTTCTTC. Its translation: CASSLGQGSGRIHEQFF.

J is TRBJ2-7 and V is TRBV12-5; 9 positions match TRBD1. The CDR3 is 15 amino acids. CDR1 and CDR2 (germline): LGHNT, FRNRAP. V lost 6 bases, J lost 3 bases, and 9 bases stayed unmatched. The CDR3 DNA follows: TGTGCTAGTGGACGGGACAGGGCTGGGGTCTACGAGCAGTACTTC. Amino acid sequence: CASGRDRAGVYEQYF.

The V gene is TRBV28, the J gene TRBJ1-1; 9 nucleotides match TRBD1. The CDR3 has 16 residues. The germline gives CDR1 MDHEN, CDR2 SYDVKM. J was trimmed by 0 bases and V by 6 bases; bases with no gene match: 8. The CDR3 region has the DNA TGTGCCAGCAGGTTACAGGGGGCTAAGATGAACACTGAAGCTTTCTTT. Protein product: CASRLQGAKMNTEAFF.

V gene TRBV28 combines with J gene TRBJ1-5; 10 positions match TRBD1. Trimming at V came to 6 bases and at J to 9 bases, leaving 14 bases not matched to a gene. The V gene's germline CDR1 is MDHEN and CDR2 SYDVKM. The CDR3 extends over 16 amino acids. The CDR3 sequence is CASSLSRDRGFSPQHF. As DNA, the CDR3 is TGTGCCAGCAGCTTAAGCCGGGACAGGGGTTTTTCGCCCCAGCATTTT.

In its sample, this clone was seen once. V is TRBV4-3 and J is TRBJ2-3, with 8 bases lining up with TRBD1. The germline gives CDR1 LGHNA, CDR2 YSLEER. Losses at the gene ends were 0 bases for V and 5 bases for J; bases not matched to a gene: 7. The length of the CDR3 is 16 residues. The CDR3 is CASSQDAGGQQDTQYF. CDR3 in DNA: TGCGCCAGCAGCCAAGACGCAGGGGGCCAACAAGATACGCAGTATTTT.

A word on this clone: One end of the junction is discordant with germline, which a read error may explain. The chain combines TRBV27 with TRBJ2-5; D is uncertain. Looked up from germline, CDR1 is MNHEY and CDR2 is SMNVEV (reference sequence). CDR3 length: 12 amino acids. This CDR3 reads CASSGPSHRPNF. For the CDR3, the DNA is TGTGCCAGCAGTGGCCCTTCTCACCGCCCAAACTTC.

The V and J genes are TRBV28 and TRBJ2-7, with a possible D match to TRBD2 (5 bases). This CDR3 is 14 amino acids long. Germline CDR1 reads MDHEN; CDR2 reads SYDVKM. Trimming took 7 bases from V and 0 from J, leaving 13 bases between them. The CDR3 DNA sequence: TGTGCCAGCAATACTAGGATAAGCTCCTACGAGCAGTACTTC. Protein product: CASNTRISSYEQYF.

This sequence joins TRBV20-1 and TRBJ1-1; D is uncertain. Trimming removed 7 bases at V and 10 bases at J, with 7 bases between. CDR3 size: 8 residues. CDR1 is DFQATT and CDR2 is SNEGSKA in the germline V gene (reference sequence). The CDR3 here is CSVPGAFF. CDR3 in DNA: TGCAGTGTTCCGGGAGCTTTCTTT.

This clone came up once. The chain carries TRBV27 and TRBJ2-7; D might be TRBD2 (5 bases). With 5 bases removed from V and 6 bases from J, the gap between germline ends came to 14 bases. Germline V CDR1 and CDR2: MNHEY, SMNVEV (reference sequence). This CDR3 is 13 amino acids long. This CDR3 reads CASSPGSRGEQYF. CDR3 coding DNA: TGTGCCAGCAGTCCGGGAAGCCGGGGCGAGCAGTACTTC.